What follows describes a single T cell receptor (beta chain). Its antigen is as yet unknown. Germline V gene sequence: CDR1 MNHEY, CDR2 SVGEGT. V was pared by 3 bases and J by 0 bases, with 11 bases between. This CDR3 comprises 15 residues. Method: immunoSEQ multiplex PCR; TCRdb's copy keeps in-frame clones and lacks some. The data contain around 110,000 clones, around nine tenths of them seen just once; the ten biggest clones take up about 20%. The record originates from a study of T cell responses to AZD1222 COVID-19 vaccine. Study-level findings and limits: Females outnumbered males among donors, who were mostly white British; clonal diversity was possibly underestimated. Repertoire samples came only from after the peak T cell response. Recipients of two AZD1222 doses showed rising Spike-specific TCR breadth and depth. Reports indicate that nearly half of spike-specific TCRs are directed at unmutated variant regions.

The genes are TRBV6-2 or TRBV6-3 and TRBJ1-2; unclear D gene. The source is an adult in good health. Sequenced material: peripheral blood, taken on day 0 of AZD1222 vaccination. The CDR3 DNA is TGTGCCAGCAGTTATTTGGGCAGCTCTAACTATGGCTACACCTTC. This encodes CASSYLGSSNYGYTF.